Described below is a single T cell receptor beta chain sequence and its context. The record originates from a study of blood T cell repertoires in COVID-19. In assigning cohorts, the study relied on participant-reported clinical history. Profiling relied on immunoSEQ multiplex PCR, and the TCRdb table lists in-frame clones only, not all of them. Here the sample spans 400,000 to 500,000 clones, 85% to 90% being singletons. The CDR3 runs 19 residues. Trimming stripped 6 bases from V and 1 base from J, with 25 bases between. Germline-derived CDR1 and CDR2 are SNHLY and FYNNEI. V usage is TRBV2 and J usage is TRBJ2-4; the D gene is possibly TRBD1 (6 bases). Sequencing was performed on PBMCs or T cells enriched from blood (not recorded which). The TCR originated in a woman between 35 and 50 years old who had recovered from COVID-19. The DNA of the CDR3 is TGTGCCAGCAGGAGCAACCGGGACATCTTCCTCGGGGCCAAAAACATTCAGTACTTC. Protein product: CASRSNRDIFLGAKNIQYF.